What follows are 24 T cell receptor beta chains derived from one specimen sequenced in a study of blood T cells in healthy people across ages. For the second PCR, which ran for roughly 7 to 11 cycles, a sample-barcoded 5' primer and a J-beta primer mix were used. TCRdb re-analysed the 5' RACE reads in MiXCR, keeping a single row per CDR3 protein. The sample holds about 1.8 million distinct CDR3 sequences; just under 50% are singletons and the top ten take around 2.1%. The source material was blood. The source is a woman aged 40-49 years in good health.

The J gene is TRBJ2-2, the V gene TRBV27; tentative D call: TRBD1 (5 bases). The V end was cut by 7 bases, the J end by 1 base, with 16 bases between. Germline lookup yields CDR1 MNHEY and CDR2 SMNVEV (reference sequence). The CDR3 sequence is 16 residues long. CDR3 sequence (DNA): TGTGCCAGCACGTCTCCAGGGTCCCTGAACACCGGGGAGCTGTTTTTT. It specifies CASTSPGSLNTGELFF.

This clonotype has just a few counts. The chain uses TRBV5-1 and TRBJ2-7; D not resolved. Trimming removed 0 bases from V and 2 bases from J, with 9 bases in between. There are 14 residues in the CDR3. Germline CDR1 and CDR2: SGHRS and YFSETQ. CDR3 sequence reads: CASSLDHITYEQYF. For the CDR3, the DNA is TGCGCCAGCAGCTTGGACCATATAACCTACGAGCAGTACTTC.

The chain links TRBV7-2 to TRBJ1-5, with D possibly matching TRBD1 (5 bases). From germline, CDR1 is SGHTA and CDR2 FQGNSA. V was trimmed by 5 bases and J by 4 bases, leaving 27 bases between them. CDR3 length: 19 amino acids. The CDR3 loop is CASSDETGTEASWNQPQHF. The CDR3 nucleotides read TGTGCCAGCAGCGACGAGACCGGGACCGAGGCTTCCTGGAATCAGCCCCAGCATTTT. The whole variable domain, remainder taken from reference TRBV7-2 and TRBJ1-5, is GAGVSQSPSNKVTEKGKDVELRCDPISGHTALYWYRQSLGQGLEFLIYFQGNSAPDKSGLPSDRFSAERTGGSVSTLTIQRTQQEDSAVYLCASSDETGTEASWNQPQHFGDGTRLSIL.

Only a few counts were recorded for this clonotype. The chain is built from TRBV25-1 and TRBJ2-5, with D uncertain. Germline-derived CDR1 and CDR2 are MGHDK and SYGVNS. Between the trimmed V and J ends, which lost 0 bases and 2 bases, there was a span of 10 bases. The CDR3 is 15 amino acids. The CDR3 loop reads CASSEYMGKQETQYF. The CDR3, as DNA: TGTGCCAGCAGTGAATATATGGGGAAACAAGAGACCCAGTACTTC.

This clonotype has only a few counts. This chain links TRBV29-1 with TRBJ1-2, with D unresolved. V lost 0 bases to trimming and J lost 4 bases, with 3 bases between them. CDR1 is SQVTM, CDR2 ANQGSEA, per germline. CDR3 size: 11 residues. The CDR3 sequence is CSVEESYGYTF. For the CDR3, the DNA is TGCAGCGTTGAAGAAAGCTATGGCTACACCTTC.

The genes are TRBV20-1 and TRBJ2-3; perhaps TRBD2 as D (5 bases). The V gene's germline CDR1 is DFQATT and CDR2 SNEGSKA (reference sequence). CDR3 size: 15 residues. V lost 1 base, J lost 1 base, and 12 bases lay in between. The CDR3 loop reads CSARAPSLRTDTQYF. The CDR3 coding sequence is TGCAGTGCTAGAGCCCCTAGCCTGCGCACAGATACGCAGTATTTT.

The rearrangement joins TRBV11-2 to TRBJ1-1; D not certain. The CDR3 is 15 amino acids. Germline CDR1 reads SGHAT; CDR2 reads FQNNGV. V was shortened by 2 bases and J by 2 bases, with 12 bases between the two germline ends. DNA of the CDR3: TGTGCCAGCAGCTTACTCGCTACGTTAAACACTGAAGCTTTCTTT. Its protein is CASSLLATLNTEAFF.

This clonotype was picked up one time. This chain connects TRBV28 to TRBJ1-2; tentative D call: TRBD1 (5 bases). This CDR3 region has 16 residues. Germline V gives CDR1 MDHEN, CDR2 SYDVKM. V lost 5 bases, J lost 1 base, and 17 bases lay in between. The CDR3 spells CASSIPRRGGNYGYTF. CDR3 coding DNA: TGTGCCAGCAGTATCCCCCGGAGGGGAGGTAACTATGGCTACACCTTC.

Points on this clonotype: Germline is not matched at one junction end, which may reflect a read error. The chain is built from TRBV5-5 and TRBJ2-1, with D maybe TRBD2 (6 bases). Germline assignment: CDR1 SGHKS and CDR2 YYEKEE (reference sequence). The length of the CDR3 is 15 residues. CDR3: CASSLQGGIYIEQFF. The CDR3 DNA sequence: TGTGCCAGCAGCTTGCAAGGCGGGATCTACATTGAGCAGTTCTTC.

The chain employs TRBV24-1 and TRBJ2-1; 7 bases match TRBD1. Germline CDR1 KGHDR, CDR2 SFDVKD. CDR3 length: 16 residues. The ends lost 5 bases at V and 0 bases at J; junction bases unmatched: 6. CDR3 DNA: TGTGCCACCAGTGGTGCCAGGGGGATCTCCTACAATGAGCAGTTCTTC. Protein sequence: CATSGARGISYNEQFF.

Here the CDR3 DNA reads TGCAGTGCTGGACGGACAGAACGGATCTATGGCTACACCTTC. Amino acid sequence: CSAGRTERIYGYTF. The rearrangement uses TRBV20-1 and TRBJ1-2, with D possibly being TRBD1 (6 bases). The CDR3 covers 14 residues. Germline assignment: CDR1 DFQATT and CDR2 SNEGSKA (reference sequence). With 5 bases removed from V and 4 bases from J, the gap between germline ends came to 17 bases.

This clonotype was picked up one time. The chain couples TRBV2 to TRBJ2-3, with a weak D call TRBD2 (7 bases). The germline V and J ends were trimmed by 6 bases and 0 bases, with 16 bases remaining between them. CDR1 SNHLY and CDR2 FYNNEI come from the germline V gene. CDR3 length equals 16 residues. The CDR3 DNA sequence: TGTGCCAGCAGACGGGGGGCATTCACTAGCACAGATACGCAGTATTTT. Protein product: CASRRGAFTSTDTQYF.

J is TRBJ2-3 and V is TRBV9; maybe TRBD1 (5 bases). V lost 0 bases and J 2 bases, leaving 28 bases between the germline ends. Germline lookup yields CDR1 SGDLS and CDR2 YYNGEE. The CDR3 spans 21 residues. The CDR3 DNA sequence: TGTGCCAGCAGCGTAGAGCCCTTGGGGATTGGACACCGATTATACACAGATACGCAGTATTTT. Residues: CASSVEPLGIGHRLYTDTQYF.

This clonotype was found a few times. The rearrangement uses TRBV4-3 and TRBJ2-3, with D perhaps matching TRBD1 or TRBD2 (5 bases each). V lost 3 bases and J 10 bases, leaving 14 bases between the germline ends. CDR1 and CDR2 (germline): LGHNA, YSLEER. The CDR3 sequence is 13 residues long. CDR3 DNA: TGCGCCAGCAGCCACGCCTCGGGACCTGCGCAGTATTTT. Translating gives CASSHASGPAQYF.

The chain recombines TRBV11-2 with TRBJ2-7; 9 nucleotides match TRBD1. V gave up 1 base and J gave up 7 bases; unmatched junction bases: 5. Germline V lookup: CDR1 SGHAT, CDR2 FQNNGV. This CDR3 is 14 amino acids long. CDR3: CASSLVQGAEEQYF. In DNA, the CDR3 is TGTGCCAGCAGCTTAGTACAGGGGGCGGAAGAGCAGTACTTC.

This rearrangement joins TRBV12-3 or TRBV12-4 to TRBJ1-2; tentatively, D is TRBD1 (5 bases). Trimming removed 2 bases at V and 4 bases at J, with 14 bases between. The length of the CDR3 is 15 residues. The CDR3 region is CASSLFGAEGYGYTF. Here the CDR3 DNA reads TGTGCCAGCAGTTTATTTGGGGCAGAAGGCTATGGCTACACCTTC.

The rearrangement uses TRBV2 and TRBJ1-2, with TRBD1 as a possible D gene (5 bases). The germline V and J ends were trimmed by 6 bases and 7 bases, with 18 bases remaining between them. The germline V gene has CDR1 SNHLY and CDR2 FYNNEI. The CDR3 runs 14 residues. CDR3 DNA sequence: TGTGCCAGCAGATCCACGACGGGGGGATCTGGCTACACCTTC. It encodes CASRSTTGGSGYTF.

This clonotype was counted between two and nine times. The V gene is TRBV3-1, the J gene TRBJ2-5, with a possible D match to TRBD2 (6 bases). Germline-derived CDR1 and CDR2 are LGHDT and YNNKEL (reference sequence). V lost 1 base and J 1 base, leaving 10 bases between the germline ends. The CDR3 has 15 amino acids. The CDR3 is CASSQGGLPQETQYF. CDR3 coding DNA: TGTGCCAGCAGCCAAGGGGGACTTCCCCAAGAGACCCAGTACTTC.

This sequence joins TRBV28 and TRBJ2-4, with 8 bases aligning to TRBD2. Germline CDR1 reads MDHEN; CDR2 reads SYDVKM. The trim removed 7 bases at V and 0 bases at J, leaving 5 bases unmatched. The CDR3 loop spans 15 amino acids. CDR3 bases: TGTGCCAGCACTCATAGCGGGGTAGCCAAAAACATTCAGTACTTC. Amino acid sequence: CASTHSGVAKNIQYF.

A single count supports this clonotype. An end of the junction differs from the germline gene, which may be a read error. The chain combines TRBV5-1 with TRBJ2-1, with TRBD1 matching 9 bases. The CDR3 has 14 amino acids. Germline V gene sequence: CDR1 SGHRS, CDR2 YFSETQ. As DNA, the CDR3 is TGCGTCAGCGGGCCGGGACAGGGTTCCAATGAGCAGTTCTTC. Its translation is CVSGPGQGSNEQFF. Drawing the rest from reference TRBV5-1 and TRBJ2-1, the complete variable domain is KAGVTQTPRYLIKTRGQQVTLSCSPISGHRSVSWYQQTPGQGLQFLFEYFSETQRNKGNFPGRFSGRQFSNSRSEMNVSTLELGDSALYLCVSGPGQGSNEQFFGPGTRLTVL.

This clonotype was found once. This chain connects TRBV12-3 or TRBV12-4 to TRBJ1-5, with D perhaps TRBD1 (5 bases). The CDR3 spans 15 residues. Trimming cost V 3 bases and J 4 bases, with 13 bases left between them. In nucleotides, the CDR3 is TGTGCCAGCAGTTTGTGGGGCATAGGAAATCAGCCCCAGCATTTT. This sequence encodes CASSLWGIGNQPQHF.

This clonotype was counted a few times. The J gene is TRBJ1-1, the V gene TRBV18; D ambiguous. CDR3 length: 13 residues. In germline, CDR1 is KGHSH, CDR2 LQKENI. V lost 3 bases to trimming and J lost 0 bases, with 5 bases between them. The CDR3 here is CASSPIMNTEAFF. CDR3 nucleotides: TGTGCCAGCTCACCCATCATGAACACTGAAGCTTTCTTT. Full variable domain (missing parts from reference TRBV18 and TRBJ1-1): NAGVMQNPRHLVRRRGQEARLRCSPMKGHSHVYWYRQLPEEGLKFMVYLQKENIIDESGMPKERFSAEFPKEGPSILRIQQVVRGDSAAYFCASSPIMNTEAFFGQGTRLTVV.

The chain combines TRBV3-1 with TRBJ2-7, with D tentatively TRBD2 (6 bases). Trimming pared 0 bases from V and 3 bases from J, leaving 12 bases between. The CDR3 contains 15 residues. Germline V gene data show CDR1 as LGHDT and CDR2 as YNNKEL (reference sequence). The DNA of the CDR3 is TGTGCCAGCAGCCAAGATTCGGGGGTTGACTACGAGCAGTACTTC. Translating it yields CASSQDSGVDYEQYF.

The CDR3 is CATSHRSGGAVDTQYF. For the CDR3, the DNA is TGTGCCACCAGTCACCGCAGCGGGGGGGCCGTAGATACGCAGTATTTT. The chain combines TRBV24-1 with TRBJ2-3; 10 bases agree with TRBD2. Looked up from germline, CDR1 is KGHDR and CDR2 is SFDVKD. The CDR3 consists of 16 residues. Trimming at V came to 6 bases and at J to 5 bases, leaving 10 bases not matched to a gene.